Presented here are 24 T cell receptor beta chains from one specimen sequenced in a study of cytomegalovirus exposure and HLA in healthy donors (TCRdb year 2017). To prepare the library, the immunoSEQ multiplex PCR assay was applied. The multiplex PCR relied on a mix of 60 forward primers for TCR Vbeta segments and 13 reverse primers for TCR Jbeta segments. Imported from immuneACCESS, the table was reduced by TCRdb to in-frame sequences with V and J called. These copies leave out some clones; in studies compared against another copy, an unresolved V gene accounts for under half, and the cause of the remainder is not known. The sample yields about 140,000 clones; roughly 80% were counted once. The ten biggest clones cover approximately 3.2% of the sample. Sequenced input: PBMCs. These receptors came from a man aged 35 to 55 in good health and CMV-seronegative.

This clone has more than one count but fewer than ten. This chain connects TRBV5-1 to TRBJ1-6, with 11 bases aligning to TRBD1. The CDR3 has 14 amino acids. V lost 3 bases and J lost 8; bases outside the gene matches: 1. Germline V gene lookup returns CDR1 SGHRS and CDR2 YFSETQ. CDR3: CASSSGQGDSPLHF. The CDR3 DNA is TGCGCCAGCAGCTCGGGACAGGGGGATTCACCCCTCCACTTT.

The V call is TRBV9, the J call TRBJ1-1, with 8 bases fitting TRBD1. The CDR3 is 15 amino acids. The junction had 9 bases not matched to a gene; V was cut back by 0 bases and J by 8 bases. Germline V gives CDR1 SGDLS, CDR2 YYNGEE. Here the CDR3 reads CASSVGQGANTEAFF. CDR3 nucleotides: TGTGCCAGCAGCGTAGGGCAGGGGGCGAATACCGAAGCTTTCTTT. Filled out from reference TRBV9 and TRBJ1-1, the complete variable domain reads DSGVTQTPKHLITATGQRVTLRCSPRSGDLSVYWYQQSLDQGLQFLIQYYNGEERAKGNILERFSAQQFPDLHSELNLSSLELGDSALYFCASSVGQGANTEAFFGQGTRLTVV.

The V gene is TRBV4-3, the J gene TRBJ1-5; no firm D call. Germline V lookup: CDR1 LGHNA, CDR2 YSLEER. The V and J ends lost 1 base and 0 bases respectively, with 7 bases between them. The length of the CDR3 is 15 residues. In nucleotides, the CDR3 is TGCGCCAGCAGCCAAGGAGTAAGTAGCAATCAGCCCCAGCATTTT. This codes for CASSQGVSSNQPQHF.

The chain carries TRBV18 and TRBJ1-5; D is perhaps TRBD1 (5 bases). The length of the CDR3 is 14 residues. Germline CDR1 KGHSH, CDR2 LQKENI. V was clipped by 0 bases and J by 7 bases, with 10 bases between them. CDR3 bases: TGTGCCAGCTCACCACCCCCGGGGGAACAGCCCCAGCATTTT. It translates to CASSPPPGEQPQHF.

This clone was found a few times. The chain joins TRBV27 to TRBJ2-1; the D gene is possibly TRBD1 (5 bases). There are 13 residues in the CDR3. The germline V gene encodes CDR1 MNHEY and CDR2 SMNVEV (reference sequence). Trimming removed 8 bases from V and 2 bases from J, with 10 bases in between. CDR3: CASLGLTYNEQFF. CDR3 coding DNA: TGTGCCAGCTTGGGGCTAACCTACAATGAGCAGTTCTTC.

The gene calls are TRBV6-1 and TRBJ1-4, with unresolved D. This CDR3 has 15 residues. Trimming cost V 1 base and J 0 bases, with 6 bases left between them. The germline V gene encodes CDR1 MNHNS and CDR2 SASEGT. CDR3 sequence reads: CASSEVPATNEKLFF. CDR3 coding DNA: TGTGCCAGCAGTGAAGTACCAGCAACTAATGAAAAACTGTTTTTT.

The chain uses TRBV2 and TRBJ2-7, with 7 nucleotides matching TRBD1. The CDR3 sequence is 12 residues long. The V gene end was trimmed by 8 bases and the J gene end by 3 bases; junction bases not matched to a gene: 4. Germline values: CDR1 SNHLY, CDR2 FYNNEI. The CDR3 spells CASHRGNYEQYF. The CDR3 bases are TGTGCCAGCCACAGGGGTAACTACGAGCAGTACTTC.

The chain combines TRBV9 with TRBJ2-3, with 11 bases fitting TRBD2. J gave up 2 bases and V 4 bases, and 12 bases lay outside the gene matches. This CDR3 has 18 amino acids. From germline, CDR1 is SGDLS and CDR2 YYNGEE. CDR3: CASSPRVGLAEITDTQYF. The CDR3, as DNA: TGTGCCAGCAGCCCTCGCGTGGGACTAGCGGAAATCACAGATACGCAGTATTTT.

In DNA, the CDR3 is TGTGCCAGCGGGACAGGGGTGGGGGTACGAGAGACCCAGTACTTC. Its translation is CASGTGVGVRETQYF. This rearrangement joins TRBV7-9 to TRBJ2-5; 10 bases agree with TRBD1. This CDR3 contains 15 residues. Germline CDR1 SEHNR, CDR2 FQNEAQ (reference sequence). J was trimmed by 4 bases and V by 8 bases; bases with no gene match: 10. Together with reference TRBV7-9 and TRBJ2-5, the CDR3 gives the full variable domain: DTGVSQNPRHKITKRGQNVTFRCDPISEHNRLYWYRQTLGQGPEFLTYFQNEAQLEKSRLLSDRFSAERPKGSFSTLEIQRTEQGDSAMYLCASGTGVGVRETQYFGPGTRLLVL.

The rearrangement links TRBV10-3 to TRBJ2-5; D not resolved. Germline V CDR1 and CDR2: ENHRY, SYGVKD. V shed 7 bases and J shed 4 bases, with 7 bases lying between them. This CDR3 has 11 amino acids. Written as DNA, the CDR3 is TGTGCCATCACCGATAGAGAGACCCAGTACTTC. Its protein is CAITDRETQYF.

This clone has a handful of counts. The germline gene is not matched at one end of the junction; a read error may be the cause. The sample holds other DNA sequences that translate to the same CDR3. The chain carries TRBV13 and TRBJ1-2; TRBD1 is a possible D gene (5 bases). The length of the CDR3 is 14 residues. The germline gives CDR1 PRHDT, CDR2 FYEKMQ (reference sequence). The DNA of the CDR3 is TGTGCCAGCAGCCTAGGGACGGGGGATTATGGCTACACCTTC. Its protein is CASSLGTGDYGYTF.

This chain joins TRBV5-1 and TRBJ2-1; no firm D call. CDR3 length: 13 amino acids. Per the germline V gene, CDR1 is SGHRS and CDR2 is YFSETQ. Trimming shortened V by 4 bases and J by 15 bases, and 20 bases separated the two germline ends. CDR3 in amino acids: CASSPSVSNSGFF. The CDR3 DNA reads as TGCGCCAGCAGCCCCTCAGTCTCTAACAGTGGGTTCTTC.

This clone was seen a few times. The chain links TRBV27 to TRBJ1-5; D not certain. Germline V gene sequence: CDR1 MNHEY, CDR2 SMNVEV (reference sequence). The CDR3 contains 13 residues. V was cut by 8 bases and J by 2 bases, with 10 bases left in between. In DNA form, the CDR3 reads TGTGCCAGCGCTCTAAGCCGCAATCAGCCCCAGCATTTT. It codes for CASALSRNQPQHF.

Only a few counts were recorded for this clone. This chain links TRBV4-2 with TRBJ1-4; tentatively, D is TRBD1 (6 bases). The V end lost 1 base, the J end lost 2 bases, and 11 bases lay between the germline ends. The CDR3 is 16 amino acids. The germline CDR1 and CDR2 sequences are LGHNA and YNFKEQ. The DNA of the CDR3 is TGTGCCAGCAGCCAAGCAGGGGCCCGGACTAATGAAAAACTGTTTTTT. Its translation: CASSQAGARTNEKLFF.

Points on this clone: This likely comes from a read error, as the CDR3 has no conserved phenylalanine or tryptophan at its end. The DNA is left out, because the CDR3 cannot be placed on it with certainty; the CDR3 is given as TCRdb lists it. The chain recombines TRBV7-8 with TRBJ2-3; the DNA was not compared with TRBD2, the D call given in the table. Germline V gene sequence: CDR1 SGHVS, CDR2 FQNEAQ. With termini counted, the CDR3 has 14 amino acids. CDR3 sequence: CASSLAGIAGAPYI.

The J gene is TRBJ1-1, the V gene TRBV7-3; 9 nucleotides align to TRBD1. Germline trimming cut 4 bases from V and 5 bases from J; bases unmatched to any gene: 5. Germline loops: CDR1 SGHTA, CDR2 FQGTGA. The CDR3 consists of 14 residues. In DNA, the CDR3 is TGTGCCAGCAGCTCCGGCGGGACAGGGACTGAAGCTTTCTTT. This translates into CASSSGGTGTEAFF.

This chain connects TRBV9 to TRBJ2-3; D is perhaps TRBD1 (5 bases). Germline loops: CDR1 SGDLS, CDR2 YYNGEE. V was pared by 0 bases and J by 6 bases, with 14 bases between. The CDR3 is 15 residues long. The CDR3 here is CASSVGGATWDTQYF. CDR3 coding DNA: TGTGCCAGCAGCGTAGGTGGGGCCACATGGGATACGCAGTATTTT.

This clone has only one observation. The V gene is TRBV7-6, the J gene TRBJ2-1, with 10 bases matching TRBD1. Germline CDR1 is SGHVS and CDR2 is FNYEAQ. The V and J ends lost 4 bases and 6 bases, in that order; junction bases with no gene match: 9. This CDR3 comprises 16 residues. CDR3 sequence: CASSSPGTGVRNEQFF. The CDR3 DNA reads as TGTGCCAGCAGCTCCCCCGGGACAGGGGTACGCAATGAGCAGTTCTTC.

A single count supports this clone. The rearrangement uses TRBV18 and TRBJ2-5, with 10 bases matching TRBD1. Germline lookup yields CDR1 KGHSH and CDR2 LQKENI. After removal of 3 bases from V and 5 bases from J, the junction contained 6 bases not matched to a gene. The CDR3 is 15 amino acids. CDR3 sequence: CASSPGTGAEETQYF. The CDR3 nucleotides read TGTGCCAGCTCACCTGGGACAGGGGCGGAGGAGACCCAGTACTTC.

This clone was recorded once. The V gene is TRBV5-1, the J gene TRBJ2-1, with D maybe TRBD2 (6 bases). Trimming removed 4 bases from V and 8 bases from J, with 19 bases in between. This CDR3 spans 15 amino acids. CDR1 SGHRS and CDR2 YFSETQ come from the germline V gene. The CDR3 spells CASSVGLTLGDEQFF. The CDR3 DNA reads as TGCGCCAGCAGCGTCGGACTAACCCTCGGGGATGAGCAGTTCTTC.

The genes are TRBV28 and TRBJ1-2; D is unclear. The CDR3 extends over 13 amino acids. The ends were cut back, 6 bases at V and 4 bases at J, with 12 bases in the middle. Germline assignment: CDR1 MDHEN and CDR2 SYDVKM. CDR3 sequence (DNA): TGTGCCAGCAGCCCCACAGCGGTCTATGGCTACACCTTC. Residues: CASSPTAVYGYTF.

The CDR3 reads CASSVGTLSLSDTQYF. The CDR3 nucleotides read TGCGCCAGCAGCGTCGGGACTCTATCGCTCTCAGATACGCAGTATTTT. The V call is TRBV5-1, the J call TRBJ2-3; a weak D match, TRBD2 (6 bases). The CDR3 has 16 residues. Deletions cut 4 bases from V and 4 bases from J, with 19 bases between. The germline V gene has CDR1 SGHRS and CDR2 YFSETQ.

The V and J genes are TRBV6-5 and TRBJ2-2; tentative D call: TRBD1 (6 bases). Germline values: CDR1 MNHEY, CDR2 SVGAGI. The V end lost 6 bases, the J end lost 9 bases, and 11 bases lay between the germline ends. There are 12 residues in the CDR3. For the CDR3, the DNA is TGTGCCAGCAGCTCGGGACACCGGGAGCTGTTTTTT. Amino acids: CASSSGHRELFF.

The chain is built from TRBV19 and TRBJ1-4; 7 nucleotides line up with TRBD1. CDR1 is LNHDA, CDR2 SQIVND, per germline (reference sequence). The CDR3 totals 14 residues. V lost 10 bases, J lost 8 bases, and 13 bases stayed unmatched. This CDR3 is CATGTDRVQEKLFF. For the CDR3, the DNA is TGTGCCACTGGGACAGACAGGGTACAGGAAAAACTGTTTTTT. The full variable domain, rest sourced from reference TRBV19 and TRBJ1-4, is DGGITQSPKYLFRKEGQNVTLSCEQNLNHDAMYWYRQDPGQGLRLIYYSQIVNDFQKGDIAEGYSVSREKKESFPLTVTSAQKNPTAFYLCATGTDRVQEKLFFGSGTQLSVL.